The 12 T cell receptor beta chains below were found in one sample sequenced in a study of CD8+ T cells in alopecia areata. Extracted from the samples, RNA was reverse transcribed into cDNA to serve as the sequencing template. TCRdb's copy holds only in-frame clones and misses some; the assay was immunoSEQ multiplex PCR. The repertoire consists of tens of thousands of clones, with less than 70% occurring once and the leading ten covering 20% to 25%. Indicated treatment: oral pan-JAK inhibitor, 5-10 mg twice daily. The sample was CD8+ T cells sorted from blood, taken at week 4, from a patient treated with tofacitinib. Source of these receptors: a human donor with alopecia areata.

V usage is TRBV4-1 and J usage is TRBJ2-3, with D hard to call. The CDR3 totals 14 residues. Trimming removed 2 bases from V and 4 bases from J, with 10 bases in between. CDR1 MGHRA and CDR2 YSYEKL come from the germline V gene. The CDR3 loop reads CASSQNHSPDTQYF. In DNA form, the CDR3 reads TGCGCCAGCAGCCAAAACCACAGTCCAGATACGCAGTATTTT.

The chain couples TRBV5-6 to TRBJ2-2; D unclear. The CDR3 is 14 residues long. The V end lost 4 bases, the J end lost 0 bases, and 7 bases lay between the germline ends. Germline V gene lookup returns CDR1 SGHDT and CDR2 YYEEEE. DNA for the CDR3: TGTGCCAGCAGCCCGGGCGCGAACACCGGGGAGCTGTTTTTT. Its protein product is CASSPGANTGELFF.

The chain is built from TRBV30 and TRBJ2-1; 7 positions match TRBD2. Trimming cost V 4 bases and J 5 bases; bases outside gene matches: 2. Germline CDR1 reads GTSNPN; CDR2 reads SVGIG (reference sequence). This CDR3 region has 12 residues. The CDR3 loop is CAWTGLDNEQFF. The CDR3 bases are TGTGCCTGGACTGGACTAGACAATGAGCAGTTCTTC.

This chain links TRBV29-1 with TRBJ1-4, with 11 bases identical to TRBD1. The germline V gene has CDR1 SQVTM and CDR2 ANQGSEA. V was pared by 4 bases and J by 3 bases, with 4 bases of the junction left unmatched. CDR3 length: 15 amino acids. The CDR3 loop is CSVGGTGGSNEKLFF. In DNA, the CDR3 is TGCAGCGTTGGTGGGACAGGGGGTTCTAATGAAAAACTGTTTTTT.

The gene calls are TRBV30 and TRBJ2-1; 8 nucleotides match TRBD2. Germline loops: CDR1 GTSNPN, CDR2 SVGIG (reference sequence). V was clipped by 0 bases and J by 8 bases; unmatched bases: 6. This CDR3 has 14 residues. The CDR3 region is CAWSVLRGADEQFF. The CDR3 DNA is TGTGCCTGGAGTGTACTGCGGGGGGCGGATGAGCAGTTCTTC.

The chain is built from TRBV29-1 and TRBJ2-1, with a possible D match to TRBD2 (5 bases). The CDR3 is 16 amino acids. Trimming took 5 bases from V and 0 from J, leaving 17 bases between them. Germline V lookup: CDR1 SQVTM, CDR2 ANQGSEA. CDR3 residues: CSVHGRGKSSYNEQFF. CDR3 nucleotides: TGCAGCGTTCACGGACGGGGAAAGAGCTCCTACAATGAGCAGTTCTTC.

The chain links TRBV30 to TRBJ2-1, with 8 bases identical to TRBD1. Germline V gene data show CDR1 as GTSNPN and CDR2 as SVGIG (reference sequence). The CDR3 length is 12 residues. The V and J ends lost 7 bases and 4 bases, in that order; junction bases with no gene match: 3. CDR3 bases: TGTGCCTCGAGGACAGGGTACAATGAGCAGTTCTTC. Protein sequence: CASRTGYNEQFF.

V usage is TRBV7-9 and J usage is TRBJ2-1, with a weak D call TRBD2 (6 bases). CDR1 and CDR2 from the germline V gene are SEHNR and FQNEAQ (reference sequence). The CDR3 consists of 14 residues. With 1 base removed from V and 7 bases from J, the gap between germline ends came to 11 bases. The DNA for the CDR3 is TGTGCCAGCAGCTTAGAACTAGCCGGGAATGAGCAGTTCTTC. It is translated as CASSLELAGNEQFF.

J is TRBJ2-3 and V is TRBV4-1, with TRBD2 matching 12 bases. V dropped 6 bases and J dropped 1; count of bases not matched to a gene: 5. This CDR3 has 16 residues. Germline values: CDR1 MGHRA, CDR2 YSYEKL. CDR3 in amino acids: CASRLRLAGGTDTQYF. The CDR3 DNA reads as TGCGCCAGCAGGCTCCGACTAGCGGGGGGCACAGATACGCAGTATTTT.

The V and J genes are TRBV7-2 and TRBJ1-5; tentatively, D is TRBD1 (5 bases). Trimming removed 1 base at V and 7 bases at J, with 14 bases between. CDR3 length: 15 amino acids. The germline V gene has CDR1 SGHTA and CDR2 FQGNSA. CDR3 DNA sequence: TGTGCCAGCAGCTTAGAGCCGGGACTCCCACAGCCCCAGCATTTT. Translated: CASSLEPGLPQPQHF.

With regard to this clone: The junction differs from germline at one of its ends, possibly a read error. V usage is TRBV23-1 and J usage is TRBJ2-4; D gene unclear. TRBV23-1 is flagged as an ORF with uncertain function. This CDR3 is built from 12 residues. The CDR3 loop reads CASRPYVGNSDF. The DNA for the CDR3 is TGCGCCAGCAGACCTTACGTGGGTAACTCCGACTTC.

The chain has TRBV2 and TRBJ2-1; D uncertain. The CDR3 has 11 residues. Trimming removed 4 bases at V and 10 bases at J, with 8 bases between. Germline V gives CDR1 SNHLY, CDR2 FYNNEI. CDR3 coding DNA: TGTGCCAGCAGTGGGGGTAGGGAGCAGTTCTTC. Translation: CASSGGREQFF.